The text below deals with one TCR beta chain. The antigen is unknown. The data derive from a study of PD-1 blockade in classical Hodgkin lymphoma. Study-level results: By C4D1, CD4+ diversity increased significantly, especially in complete responders.

Some clones are missing from TCRdb's copy, which holds only in-frame ones; the method was immunoSEQ multiplex PCR. Here the sample spans about 18,000 clones, roughly 80% being singletons. Every patient experienced relapse after autologous stem cell transplantation, and brentuximab vedotin exposure varied. Responses achieved at best were complete response, partial response or progressive disease. Germline V gives CDR1 SGDLS, CDR2 YYNGEE. V lost 0 bases, J lost 5 bases, and 14 bases lay in between. The CDR3 is 15 residues long. This chain joins TRBV9 and TRBJ2-5; D tentatively reads TRBD1 or TRBD2 (6 bases each). The TCR was taken from a human donor with classical Hodgkin lymphoma. This sample comprised peripheral blood mononuclear cells (PBMCs), obtained at baseline. The CDR3 sequence: CASSVAGGMEETQYF. CDR3 coding DNA: TGTGCCAGCAGCGTAGCCGGGGGCATGGAGGAGACCCAGTACTTC.